The rows below give T cell receptor beta chains drawn from one sample of a study of blood T cell repertoires in COVID-19. This table comes from immunoSEQ multiplex PCR, and its TCRdb copy is limited to in-frame clones, with some not included. The table has approximately 230,000 clones, around four fifths seen once. The sequenced material came from peripheral blood. The receptors derive from a man aged 25 to 40 with active or convalescent COVID-19. The CDR3 runs from the conserved cysteine through the conserved F or W. D genes are given only for firm matches. Size tells how often a clone was seen (once, few, many) or the class of an expanded clone, and some rows leave it out.

>TRBV27|TRBJ1-1|-|-
CASSPPRGMNTEAFF
TGTGCCAGCAGTCCCCCCCGAGGGATGAACACTGAAGCTTTCTTT
>TRBV4-3|TRBJ2-5|once|-
CASSQGRPGTQYF
TGCGCCAGCAGCCAAGGGAGGCCTGGGACCCAGTACTTC
>TRBV10-2|TRBJ2-7|many|TRBD1
CASRLDRGVPYEQYF
TGCGCCAGCAGATTGGACAGGGGAGTACCCTACGAGCAGTACTTC
>TRBV28|TRBJ1-4|few|TRBD1
CASGNRQGRLEKLFF
TGTGCCAGCGGTAACCGACAGGGGAGATTGGAAAAACTGTTTTTT
>TRBV7-2|TRBJ2-5|-|TRBD2
CASSQRASGQETQYF
TGTGCCAGCAGCCAAAGGGCTAGCGGCCAAGAGACCCAGTACTTC
>TRBV2|TRBJ1-1|-|-
CASSEVQTEAFF
TGTGCCAGCAGTGAAGTACAGACTGAAGCTTTCTTT
>TRBV27|TRBJ1-5|-|-
CASSFGANNQPQHF
TGTGCCAGCAGTTTTGGGGCTAACAATCAGCCCCAGCATTTT
>TRBV27|TRBJ1-1|-|-
CAIRVPWGRGTEAFF
TGTGCCATCAGGGTCCCCTGGGGCAGGGGCACTGAAGCTTTCTTT
>TRBV7-6|TRBJ1-1|-|-
CASSLGQTDKMNTEAFF
TGTGCCAGCAGCTTGGGGCAGACCGACAAAATGAACACTGAAGCTTTCTTT
>TRBV5-1|TRBJ2-5|few|-
CASSFGMTKETQYF
TGCGCCAGCAGCTTCGGGATGACCAAAGAGACCCAGTACTTC
>TRBV18|TRBJ1-1|-|-
CASSPLPEAFF
TGTGCCAGCTCACCTCTCCCTGAAGCTTTCTTT
>TRBV4-3|TRBJ2-1|-|-
CASSQDRQGGNNEQFF
TGCGCCAGCAGCCAAGACCGACAGGGAGGAAATAATGAGCAGTTCTTC
>TRBV6-2/TRBV6-3|TRBJ1-5|-|-
CASSPQGSQPQHF
TGTGCCAGCAGTCCACAGGGATCTCAGCCCCAGCATTTT
>TRBV27|TRBJ1-2|-|-
CASSLGQPYGYTF
TGTGCCAGCAGTTTAGGGCAGCCCTATGGCTACACCTTC
>TRBV19|TRBJ1-1|few|TRBD1
CASRTKQGWTEAFF
TGTGCCAGTAGAACAAAACAGGGGTGGACTGAAGCTTTCTTT
>TRBV19|TRBJ1-4|-|TRBD1
CASSPHTRQGSNEKLFF
TGTGCCAGTAGCCCACACACTCGACAGGGGAGTAATGAAAAACTGTTTTTT
>TRBV29-1|TRBJ2-1|-|TRBD2
CSGRAGGPNEQFF
TGCAGTGGACGGGCGGGAGGGCCAAATGAGCAGTTCTTC
>TRBV4-2|TRBJ2-5|-|-
CASSQDPQREETQYF
TGTGCCAGCAGCCAAGATCCACAGAGGGAAGAGACCCAGTACTTC
>TRBV15|TRBJ2-1|once|-
CATSPRTTYNEQFF
TGTGCCACCAGCCCTCGGACTACCTACAATGAGCAGTTCTTC
>TRBV18|TRBJ1-5|-|-
CASSPPPGSGQPQHF
TGTGCCAGCTCACCACCGCCGGGGAGCGGCCAGCCCCAGCATTTT
>TRBV15|TRBJ2-7|-|TRBD1
CATSRRDRGEEQYF
TGTGCCACCAGCCGCCGGGACAGGGGGGAAGAGCAGTACTTC
>TRBV12-3/TRBV12-4|TRBJ1-2|few|-
CASIRTGGLGYTF
TGTGCCAGCATCAGGACGGGGGGTCTTGGCTACACCTTC
>TRBV7-2|TRBJ1-1|-|-
CASSLFGGVNTEAFF
TGTGCCAGCAGCTTATTCGGGGGGGTTAACACTGAAGCTTTCTTT
>TRBV5-1|TRBJ2-6|-|TRBD1
CASSSTGMTGANVLTF
TGCGCCAGCAGCTCGACAGGGATGACTGGGGCCAACGTCCTGACTTTC
>TRBV18|TRBJ1-4|-|-
CASSPLGSGIDEKLFF
TGTGCCAGCTCACCATTGGGGTCAGGGATTGATGAAAAACTGTTTTTT
>TRBV28|TRBJ1-5|few|TRBD1
CASSSRGQGQSNQPQHF
TGTGCCAGCAGCTCTCGTGGACAGGGACAAAGCAATCAGCCCCAGCATTTT
>TRBV18|TRBJ1-5|-|TRBD1
CASSPGQGIYSNQPQHF
TGTGCCAGCTCACCCGGACAGGGGATTTATAGCAATCAGCCCCAGCATTTT
>TRBV4-2|TRBJ1-1|-|TRBD1
CASSVDLRDRDPFF
TGTGCCAGCAGCGTAGATCTCCGGGACAGGGATCCTTTCTTT
>TRBV19|TRBJ1-3|-|-
CAPSGGLRNTIYF
TGTGCCCCCTCCGGGGGGTTAAGAAACACCATATATTTT
>TRBV11-2|TRBJ2-7|once|TRBD1
CASSLEGTGSYEQYF
TGTGCCAGCAGCTTAGAGGGGACAGGTTCCTACGAGCAGTACTTC
>TRBV4-3|TRBJ2-1|-|TRBD2
CASSQEGLEGLAYNEQFF
TGCGCCAGCAGCCAAGAGGGCCTGGAAGGACTAGCCTACAATGAGCAGTTCTTC
>TRBV6-5|TRBJ1-1|-|TRBD1
CASSYSGTGGVEAFF
TGTGCCAGCAGTTACTCCGGGACAGGGGGAGTTGAAGCTTTCTTT
>TRBV11-3|TRBJ1-1|-|-
CASSFKWSQGKRNTEAFF
TGTGCCAGCAGCTTCAAATGGAGTCAGGGCAAAAGGAACACTGAAGCTTTCTTT
>TRBV19|TRBJ1-2|-|-
CASSIEEADNYGYTF
TGTGCCAGTAGTATAGAGGAGGCAGATAACTATGGCTACACCTTC
>TRBV7-9|TRBJ2-2|-|TRBD1
CASSSKGQITGELFF
TGTGCCAGCAGCTCGAAGGGACAGATCACCGGGGAGCTGTTTTTT
>TRBV5-1|TRBJ2-7|-|TRBD2
CASSPWTSGGALQYF
TGCGCCAGCAGCCCCTGGACTAGCGGGGGGGCCTTGCAGTACTTC
>TRBV7-8|TRBJ2-1|-|-
CASSLGDFPYNEQFF
TGTGCCAGCAGCTTAGGGGACTTTCCCTACAATGAGCAGTTCTTC
>TRBV5-1|TRBJ2-1|-|-
CASSPLGVRDEQFF
TGCGCCAGCAGCCCCCTCGGGGTAAGAGATGAGCAGTTCTTC
>TRBV28|TRBJ1-5|-|-
CASNLPGLVVQPQHF
TGTGCCAGCAACTTACCAGGCCTTGTAGTCCAGCCCCAGCATTTT
>TRBV7-9|TRBJ1-2|once|-
CASSLQGRASLGYTF
TGTGCCAGCAGCCTACAGGGTCGAGCCTCGCTTGGCTACACCTTC
>TRBV25-1|TRBJ2-1|once|-
CASSELLVPYNEQFF
TGTGCCAGCAGTGAGTTACTAGTTCCCTACAATGAGCAGTTCTTC
>TRBV30|TRBJ2-1|-|TRBD2
CAWSNSAGAYNEQFF
TGTGCCTGGAGTAATTCAGCGGGGGCATACAATGAGCAGTTCTTC
>TRBV7-2|TRBJ1-1|-|-
CASTVGRGEAFF
TGTGCCAGCACGGTGGGGCGGGGTGAAGCTTTCTTT
>TRBV10-2|TRBJ1-2|-|-
CASRIETNYGYTF
TGCGCCAGCAGGATAGAGACTAACTATGGCTACACCTTC
>TRBV28|TRBJ1-2|few|-
CASTTGRGVGGYTF
TGTGCCAGCACCACCGGGAGGGGGGTCGGTGGCTACACCTTC
>TRBV18|TRBJ2-2|-|TRBD1
CASSPRQGSNTGELFF
TGTGCCAGCTCACCAAGACAGGGGTCGAACACCGGGGAGCTGTTTTTT
>TRBV18|TRBJ2-3|-|-
CASSPRETGSTDTQYF
TGTGCCAGCTCACCACGCGAGACAGGCTCCACAGATACGCAGTATTTT
>TRBV29-1|TRBJ2-7|-|TRBD1
CSVVGGEDEQYF
TGCAGCGTTGTAGGGGGCGAGGACGAGCAGTACTTC